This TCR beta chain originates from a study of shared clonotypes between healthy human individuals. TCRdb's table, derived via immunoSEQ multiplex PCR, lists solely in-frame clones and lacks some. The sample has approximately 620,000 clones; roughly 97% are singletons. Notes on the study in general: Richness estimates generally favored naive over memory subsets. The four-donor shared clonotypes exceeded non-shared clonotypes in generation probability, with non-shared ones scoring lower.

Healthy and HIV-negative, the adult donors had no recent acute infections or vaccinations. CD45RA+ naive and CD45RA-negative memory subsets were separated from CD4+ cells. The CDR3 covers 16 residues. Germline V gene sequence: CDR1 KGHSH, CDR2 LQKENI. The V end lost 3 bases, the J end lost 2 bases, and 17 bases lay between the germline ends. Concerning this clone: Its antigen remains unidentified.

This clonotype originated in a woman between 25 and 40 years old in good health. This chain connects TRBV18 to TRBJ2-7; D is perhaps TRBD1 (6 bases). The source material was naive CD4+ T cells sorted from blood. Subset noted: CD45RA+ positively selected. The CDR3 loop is CASSPQTPTGPYEQYF. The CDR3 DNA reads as TGTGCCAGCTCACCCCAGACCCCTACAGGGCCCTACGAGCAGTACTTC. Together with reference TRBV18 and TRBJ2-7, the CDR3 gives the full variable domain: NAGVMQNPRHLVRRRGQEARLRCSPMKGHSHVYWYRQLPEEGLKFMVYLQKENIIDESGMPKERFSAEFPKEGPSILRIQQVVRGDSAAYFCASSPQTPTGPYEQYFGPGTRLTVT.